The next 16 T cell receptor beta chains were all read from a single sample in a study of cytomegalovirus exposure and HLA in healthy donors. It was with 60 Vbeta and 13 Jbeta primers that the PCR ran. Repertoires were generated with immunoSEQ multiplex PCR, while TCRdb's copy carries only in-frame clones and drops some. The table includes 100,000 or so clones, 75% to 85% detected once. What was sequenced was PBMCs. The origin of the receptors is a woman younger than 30 in good health and CMV-seronegative.

V is TRBV28 and J is TRBJ1-2; weak D call: TRBD1 (6 bases). Germline V gene data show CDR1 as MDHEN and CDR2 as SYDVKM. Deletions cut 6 bases from V and 4 bases from J, with 21 bases between. This CDR3 is 16 amino acids long. CDR3 protein: CASRPAGGAGVYGYTF. CDR3 DNA: TGTGCCAGCAGACCAGCGGGGGGCGCAGGGGTCTATGGCTACACCTTC.

This sequence joins TRBV5-1 and TRBJ2-7; D possibly corresponds to TRBD1 (6 bases). The CDR3 length is 13 residues. The germline gives CDR1 SGHRS, CDR2 YFSETQ. V lost 0 bases to trimming and J lost 6 bases, with 10 bases between them. CDR3 residues: CASSLGTGSEQYF. CDR3 DNA: TGCGCCAGCAGCTTGGGCACAGGGAGCGAGCAGTACTTC.

This clone came up once. The chain has TRBV4-2 and TRBJ1-2; 7 nucleotides line up with TRBD1. This CDR3 spans 14 amino acids. Germline CDR1 is LGHNA and CDR2 is YNFKEQ. V was pared by 0 bases and J by 7 bases, with 5 bases of the junction left unmatched. CDR3 region: CASSQEGRGFGYTF. CDR3 nucleotide sequence: TGTGCCAGCAGCCAAGAGGGCAGGGGGTTTGGCTACACCTTC.

The rearrangement joins TRBV6-4 to TRBJ2-6; D gene unclear. The germline CDR1 and CDR2 sequences are MRHNA and SNTAGT. V was shortened by 0 bases and J by 0 bases, with 9 bases between the two germline ends. The CDR3 loop spans 17 amino acids. In DNA form, the CDR3 reads TGTGCCAGCAGTGACTCGAATTCAGTCTCTGGGGCCAACGTCCTGACTTTC. Its protein product is CASSDSNSVSGANVLTF.

The rearrangement uses TRBV10-3 and TRBJ2-3; 7 bases are a match to TRBD2. This CDR3 contains 13 residues. V shed 5 bases, J shed 2 bases, and the junction held 1 base outside the gene matches. The germline CDR1 and CDR2 sequences are ENHRY and SYGVKD. CDR3: CAISSGDTDTQYF. The CDR3 coding sequence is TGTGCCATCAGTAGCGGGGACACAGATACGCAGTATTTT.

The CDR3 region is CASRRGALYNEQFF. The CDR3 DNA follows: TGTGCCAGCAGGCGGGGGGCCCTGTACAATGAGCAGTTCTTC. This sequence joins TRBV27 and TRBJ2-1; 8 nucleotides align to TRBD2. The CDR3 sequence is 14 residues long. CDR1 is MNHEY and CDR2 is SMNVEV in the germline V gene (reference sequence). Trimming removed 6 bases from V and 4 bases from J; junction bases left unmatched: 5.

This chain links TRBV6-4 with TRBJ2-2, with D maybe TRBD1 (5 bases). Looked up from germline, CDR1 is MRHNA and CDR2 is SNTAGT. This CDR3 has 14 residues. Trimming took off 5 bases at V and 5 bases at J, with 12 bases between the two ends. The CDR3 protein is CASSFTGETGELFF. CDR3 nucleotides: TGTGCCAGCAGTTTTACAGGTGAAACCGGGGAGCTGTTTTTT.

The gene calls are TRBV10-1 and TRBJ1-3; TRBD1 matches at 9 bases. Looked up from germline, CDR1 is WNHNN and CDR2 is SYGVQD (reference sequence). Trimming cost V 7 bases and J 0 bases; bases outside gene matches: 13. CDR3 size: 18 residues. CDR3 sequence: CASISRDRVPYSGNTIYF. The CDR3 coding sequence is TGCGCCAGCATTAGCCGGGACAGGGTGCCCTACTCTGGAAACACCATATATTTT.

This clone came up once. This chain joins TRBV30 and TRBJ2-5; 9 bases fit TRBD1. The V and J ends lost 3 bases and 4 bases, in that order; junction bases with no gene match: 9. The CDR3 contains 15 residues. Germline V CDR1 and CDR2: GTSNPN, SVGIG (reference sequence). CDR3: CAWSRDRVLGETQYF. As DNA, the CDR3 is TGTGCCTGGAGCAGGGACAGGGTCCTGGGAGAGACCCAGTACTTC.

This sequence joins TRBV5-1 and TRBJ2-7; 9 bases line up with TRBD1. This CDR3 contains 14 residues. CDR1 and CDR2 from the germline V gene are SGHRS and YFSETQ. Trimming cost V 4 bases and J 2 bases; bases outside gene matches: 4. This CDR3 is CASSEGTGTYEQYF. CDR3 bases: TGCGCCAGCAGCGAAGGGACAGGGACCTACGAGCAGTACTTC.

The chain is built from TRBV5-1 and TRBJ2-1, with D possibly being TRBD2 (5 bases). CDR3 length: 17 amino acids. Germline V gives CDR1 SGHRS, CDR2 YFSETQ. V lost 2 bases, J lost 1 base, and 16 bases lay in between. CDR3: CASSFGRVARSYNEQFF. CDR3 bases: TGCGCCAGCAGCTTTGGTAGGGTAGCGCGGTCCTACAATGAGCAGTTCTTC.

This clone occurred once. This chain uses TRBV19 with TRBJ2-1; no definite D call. This CDR3 has 13 amino acids. The germline CDR1 and CDR2 sequences are LNHDA and SQIVND (reference sequence). The V gene lost 5 bases and the J gene lost 3 bases, with 8 bases spanning the gap. The CDR3, as DNA: TGTGCCAGTAGTCCCCTCCGCTACAATGAGCAGTTCTTC. As protein: CASSPLRYNEQFF.

This clone came up a few times. CDR3 nucleotides: TGTGCCAGCAGTGAATTGATAGGACAGGGAGGCACTGAAGCTTTCTTT. Translation gives CASSELIGQGGTEAFF. The V and J genes are TRBV6-1 and TRBJ1-1, with 8 bases fitting TRBD1. The CDR3 loop spans 16 amino acids. The V and J ends lost 2 bases and 4 bases, in that order; junction bases with no gene match: 9. Germline lookup yields CDR1 MNHNS and CDR2 SASEGT.

The chain employs TRBV5-8 and TRBJ2-5, with a weak D call TRBD2 (5 bases). Between the trimmed V and J ends, which lost 0 bases and 4 bases, there was a span of 10 bases. The length of the CDR3 is 14 residues. CDR1 SGHTS and CDR2 YDEGEE come from the germline V gene. The CDR3 DNA sequence: TGTGCCAGCAGCTTGGATGGCGGGCGAGAGACCCAGTACTTC. Amino acid sequence: CASSLDGGRETQYF. Complete variable domain (other parts from reference TRBV5-8 and TRBJ2-5): EAGVTQSPTHLIKTRGQQATLRCSPISGHTSVYWYQQALGLGLQFLLWYDEGEERNRGNFPPRFSGRQFPNYSSELNVNALELEDSALYLCASSLDGGRETQYFGPGTRLLVL.

The CDR3 nucleotides read TGTGCCAGCAGATCCTCCGGGACAGGGAGGTCCTACGAGCAGTACTTC. It is translated as CASRSSGTGRSYEQYF. The rearrangement joins TRBV28 to TRBJ2-7; 9 positions match TRBD1. CDR1 is MDHEN and CDR2 is SYDVKM in the germline V gene. Trimming cost V 6 bases and J 1 base; bases outside gene matches: 10. The CDR3 spans 16 residues.

Only a few counts were recorded for this clone. The chain recombines TRBV6-5 with TRBJ1-5; no clear D. CDR3 size: 13 residues. Trimming left V 8 bases short and J 2 bases short, with 10 bases between. Germline V gene lookup returns CDR1 MNHEY and CDR2 SVGAGI. The CDR3 DNA is TGTGCCAGCGGAGGGCAGGGCAATCAGCCCCAGCATTTT. Translating gives CASGGQGNQPQHF.